Below, 2 T cell receptor beta chains from the same sample are listed, as sequenced in a study of T cells expressing NK-cell markers (dated by TCRdb to about 2020). The library was generated by 5' RACE. The instrument given in TCRdb is Illumina HiSeq 2000. Each CDR3 protein sequence appears as one entry after TCRdb reprocessed the reads, and no DNA is included. The sample table holds a few hundred thousand distinct CDR3 sequences. The top ten constitute roughly 5.5% of the sample. The sample comprised blood T cells: a sorted CD56 or NKG2C T cell subset, CD4+ or CD8+ T cells, or bulk PBMC T cells (not recorded which). The receptors shown here come from a man between 18 and 69 years old in good health.

This chain uses TRBV3-1 with TRBJ1-3. The CDR3 extends over 14 amino acids. Germline CDR1 and CDR2: LGHDT and YNNKEL (reference sequence). CDR3 region: CASSSGYSGNTIYF.

The chain uses TRBV7-9 and TRBJ2-3. Germline V gives CDR1 SEHNR, CDR2 FQNEAQ (reference sequence). The CDR3 has 13 residues. Here the CDR3 reads CASSITGVDTQYF.